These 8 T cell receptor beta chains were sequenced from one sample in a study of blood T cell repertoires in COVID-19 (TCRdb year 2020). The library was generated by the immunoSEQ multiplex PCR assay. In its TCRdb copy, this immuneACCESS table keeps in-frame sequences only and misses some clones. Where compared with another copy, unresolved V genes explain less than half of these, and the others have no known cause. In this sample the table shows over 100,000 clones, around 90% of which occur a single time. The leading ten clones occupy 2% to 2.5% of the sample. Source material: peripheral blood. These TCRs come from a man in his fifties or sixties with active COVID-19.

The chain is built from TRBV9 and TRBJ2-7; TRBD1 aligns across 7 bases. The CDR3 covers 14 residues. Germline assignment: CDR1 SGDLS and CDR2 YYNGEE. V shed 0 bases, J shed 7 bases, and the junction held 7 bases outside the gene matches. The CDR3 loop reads CASSVDEGAGEQYF. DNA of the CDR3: TGTGCCAGCAGCGTAGATGAGGGGGCGGGTGAGCAGTACTTC.

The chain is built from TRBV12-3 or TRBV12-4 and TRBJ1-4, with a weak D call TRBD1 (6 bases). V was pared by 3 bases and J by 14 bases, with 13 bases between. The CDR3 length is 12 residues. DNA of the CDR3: TGTGCCAGCAGTTTCGGACAGAACGGGCTGTTTTTT. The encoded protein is CASSFGQNGLFF.

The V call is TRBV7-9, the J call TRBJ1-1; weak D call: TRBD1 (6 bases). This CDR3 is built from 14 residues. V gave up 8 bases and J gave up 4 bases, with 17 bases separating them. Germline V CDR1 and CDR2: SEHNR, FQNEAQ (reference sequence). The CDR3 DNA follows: TGTGCCAGCGGATCCAACAGGGTGACCACTGAAGCTTTCTTT. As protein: CASGSNRVTTEAFF.

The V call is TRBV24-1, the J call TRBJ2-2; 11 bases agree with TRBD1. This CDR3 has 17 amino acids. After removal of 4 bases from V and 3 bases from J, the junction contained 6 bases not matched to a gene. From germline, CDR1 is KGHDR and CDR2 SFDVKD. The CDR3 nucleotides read TGTGCCACCAGTGACACGGACAGGGGGCCTGACACCGGGGAGCTGTTTTTT. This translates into CATSDTDRGPDTGELFF.

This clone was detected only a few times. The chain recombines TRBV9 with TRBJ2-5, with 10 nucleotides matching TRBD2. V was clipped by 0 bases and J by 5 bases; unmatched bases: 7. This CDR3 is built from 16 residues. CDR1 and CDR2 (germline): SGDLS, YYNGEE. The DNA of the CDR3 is TGTGCCAGCAGCGTAGGAGCGGGGGGGCGGTGGGAGACCCAGTACTTC. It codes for CASSVGAGGRWETQYF.

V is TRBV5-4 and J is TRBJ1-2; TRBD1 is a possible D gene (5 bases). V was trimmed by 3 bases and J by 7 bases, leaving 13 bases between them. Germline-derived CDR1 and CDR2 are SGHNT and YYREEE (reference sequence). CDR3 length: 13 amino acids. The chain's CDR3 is CASSSGGAPGYTF. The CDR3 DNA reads TGTGCCAGCAGCTCCGGCGGGGCCCCTGGCTACACCTTC.

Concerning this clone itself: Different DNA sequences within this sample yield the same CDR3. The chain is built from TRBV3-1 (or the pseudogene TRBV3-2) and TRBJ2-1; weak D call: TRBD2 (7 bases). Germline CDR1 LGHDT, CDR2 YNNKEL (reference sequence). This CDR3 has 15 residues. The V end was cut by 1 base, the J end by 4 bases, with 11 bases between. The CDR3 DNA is TGTGCCAGCAGCCAAGGGGGGGGCTCGTACAATGAGCAGTTCTTC. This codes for CASSQGGGSYNEQFF.

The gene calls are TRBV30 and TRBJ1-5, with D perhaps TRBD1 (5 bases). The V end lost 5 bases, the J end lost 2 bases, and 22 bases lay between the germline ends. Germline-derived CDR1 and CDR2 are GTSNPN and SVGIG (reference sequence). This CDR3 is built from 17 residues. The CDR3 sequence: CAWDRRRTSRGNQPQHF. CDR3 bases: TGTGCCTGGGACAGAAGAAGGACCTCGAGGGGCAATCAGCCCCAGCATTTT.